The clone carrying this TCR beta chain was found many times. The target antigen is unknown. This record belongs to a study of T-cell reconstitution after alpha-beta-depleted transplantation in children. Looked up from germline, CDR1 is ENHRY and CDR2 is SYGVKD. The CDR3 loop spans 17 amino acids. Trimming took 4 bases from V and 2 from J, leaving 17 bases between them. The authors prepared the TCRbeta library with unique molecular identifiers. TCRdb itself ran the PCR reads through MiXCR, one entry per CDR3 protein. The repertoire has around 100,000 distinct CDR3 sequences, approximately 8% of them found once; the top ten carry about 15%. Study-level findings and limits: About two months after transplant, alpha-beta T cells reportedly came from several hundred expanded graft clones.

The chain combines TRBV10-3 with TRBJ2-2; TRBD1 or TRBD2 may be the D gene (5 bases each). This clonotype was sampled from a boy between 2 and 10 years old with acute lymphoblastic leukemia, due to receive a stem cell transplant. The specimen was PBMCs, collected before TCRalphabeta/CD19-depleted stem cell transplant. CDR3 DNA: TGTGCCATCAGTGGAAGCGGCAGGGTGGGAAACACCGGGGAGCTGTTTTTT. It codes for CAISGSGRVGNTGELFF.